The clone carrying this T cell receptor beta chain has at least ten counts. Its specificity is unknown. This specimen comes from a study of metastatic and nonmetastatic thyroid tumors. About the study: Repertoire comparisons spanned blood and tumor or nodule tissue from malignant and benign thyroid patients. Study observations and caveats: Relative to benign nodules, malignant thyroid tumors were reportedly characterized by significantly elevated TCR beta diversity in blood and tumor.

All patients were treatment-naive before thyroid surgery. This CDR3 comprises 15 residues. The germline gives CDR1 SGHTA, CDR2 FQGTGA. Trimming cost V 2 bases and J 4 bases, with 13 bases left between them. Authors' data handling: Clinicopathological groups differed in CDR3, with these differences serving to build a distant-metastasis classifier for papillary thyroid cancer. TCRdb re-called the PCR reads with MiXCR. TCRdb, rather than the study authors, made the V and J calls. Among around 22,000 clones listed, roughly 18% were seen once. The sequenced sample consisted of adjacent normal tissue. The rearrangement joins TRBV7-3 to TRBJ2-3; D is possibly TRBD2 (7 bases). The receptor comes from a male donor with papillary thyroid cancer or a benign thyroid nodule (not recorded which). Some clones in this sample may be carry-over from other donors' samples. This CDR3 is CASSLYGGLSDTQYF. CDR3 in DNA: TGTGCCAGCAGCTTATACGGGGGGCTCTCAGATACGCAGTATTTT.